The 17 T cell receptor beta chains below all came from one sample that was sequenced in a study of blood T cell repertoires in COVID-19. Assay used: immunoSEQ multiplex PCR; TCRdb lists only in-frame clones, some missing. The data show around 380,000 clones, about 80% seen once. Sequenced material: peripheral blood. These receptors were obtained from a human donor with acute or convalescent COVID-19. The donor label of this sample is uncertain.

The rearrangement links TRBV7-6 to TRBJ1-3; no firm D call. Germline assignment: CDR1 SGHVS and CDR2 FNYEAQ. This CDR3 is built from 16 residues. V lost 2 bases and J lost 2, with 13 bases in between. CDR3 DNA sequence: TGTGCCAGCAGCTTAAACGCAAAGGAGGCTGGAAACACCATATATTTT. Amino acids: CASSLNAKEAGNTIYF.

This chain links TRBV4-2 with TRBJ2-3; D perhaps matches TRBD2 (5 bases). V lost 0 bases and J lost 4, with 14 bases in between. CDR1 is LGHNA and CDR2 is YNFKEQ in the germline V gene. The CDR3 sequence is 16 residues long. CDR3 sequence reads: CASSQDLGSGADTQYF. CDR3 nucleotide sequence: TGTGCCAGCAGCCAAGATCTGGGGAGCGGCGCAGATACGCAGTATTTT.

This chain uses TRBV27 with TRBJ2-1; TRBD2 agrees at 14 bases. Trimming removed 6 bases from V and 9 bases from J; junction bases left unmatched: 4. Per the germline V gene, CDR1 is MNHEY and CDR2 is SMNVEV (reference sequence). The CDR3 is made up of 14 amino acids. CDR3 coding DNA: TGTGCCAGCAGGGGACTAGCGGGGGTCACTGAGCAGTTCTTC. As protein: CASRGLAGVTEQFF.

The sample holds a few counts of this clone. The genes are TRBV30 and TRBJ1-6; D unclear. V was clipped by 0 bases and J by 3 bases, with 3 bases between them. This CDR3 has 13 residues. Germline CDR1 and CDR2: GTSNPN and SVGIG (reference sequence). In nucleotides, the CDR3 is TGTGCCTGGAGTGTTCGCTATAATTCACCCCTCCACTTT. Protein sequence: CAWSVRYNSPLHF.

Only one count was recorded for this clone. This chain joins TRBV3-1 (or the pseudogene TRBV3-2) and TRBJ1-1; D is undetermined. Germline assignment: CDR1 LGHDT and CDR2 YNNKEL (reference sequence). Trimming stripped 2 bases from V and 0 bases from J, with 10 bases between. The CDR3 length is 15 residues. In DNA, the CDR3 is TGTGCCAGCAGCCAATTTGACACCCTGAACACTGAAGCTTTCTTT. Its translation: CASSQFDTLNTEAFF.

This rearrangement joins TRBV19 to TRBJ1-2, with D maybe TRBD1 (5 bases). V lost 3 bases to trimming and J lost 6 bases, with 20 bases between them. The CDR3 has 16 amino acids. Germline CDR1 LNHDA, CDR2 SQIVND (reference sequence). CDR3 DNA: TGTGCCAGTAGTATTCGGGGACGTCGGGGGTTTGATGGCTACACCTTC. Its translation is CASSIRGRRGFDGYTF.

V gene TRBV19 combines with J gene TRBJ1-1; D possibly corresponds to TRBD1 (6 bases). This CDR3 spans 14 amino acids. The germline V gene encodes CDR1 LNHDA and CDR2 SQIVND (reference sequence). Trimming took off 0 bases at V and 3 bases at J, with 8 bases between the two ends. CDR3 coding DNA: TGTGCCAGTAGTATAGAGTGGGGGCACACTGAAGCTTTCTTT. Protein sequence: CASSIEWGHTEAFF.

This clone was counted between two and nine times. The chain couples TRBV15 to TRBJ1-4; the D is unclear. Trimming left V 5 bases short and J 7 bases short, with 11 bases between. The CDR3 is made up of 13 amino acids. Germline V gene lookup returns CDR1 LNHNV and CDR2 YYDKDF (reference sequence). CDR3 sequence: CATSALLGEKLFF. The CDR3 DNA follows: TGTGCCACCAGCGCTCTTCTAGGTGAAAAACTGTTTTTT.

DNA of the CDR3: TGTGCCTGGACTACGGGGGGCCGTAAGACCCAGTACTTC. Translation gives CAWTTGGRKTQYF. The chain recombines TRBV30 with TRBJ2-5; weak D call: TRBD2 (7 bases). Trimming cost V 4 bases and J 6 bases, with 15 bases left between them. This CDR3 region has 13 residues. Germline V gene sequence: CDR1 GTSNPN, CDR2 SVGIG (reference sequence).

This rearrangement joins TRBV11-2 to TRBJ2-2, with D possibly TRBD1 on 6 matching bases. V lost 7 bases and J lost 6, with 18 bases in between. Germline V gene sequence: CDR1 SGHAT, CDR2 FQNNGV. This CDR3 comprises 15 residues. The CDR3 region is CASTPYPQGPGELFF. The CDR3 DNA reads TGTGCCAGCACCCCGTACCCCCAGGGGCCCGGGGAGCTGTTTTTT.

The V gene is TRBV3-1 (or the pseudogene TRBV3-2), the J gene TRBJ1-2, with D possibly matching TRBD1 (6 bases). The ends were cut back, 6 bases at V and 3 bases at J, with 17 bases in the middle. This CDR3 region has 15 residues. CDR1 and CDR2 from the germline V gene are LGHDT and YNNKEL (reference sequence). The CDR3 protein is CASSNRGSGDYGYTF. Here the CDR3 DNA reads TGTGCCAGCAGTAATAGGGGGTCCGGCGACTATGGCTACACCTTC.

The V gene is TRBV28, the J gene TRBJ1-5, with a weak D call TRBD1 (6 bases). The V and J ends lost 3 bases and 4 bases respectively, with 16 bases between them. Per germline, CDR1 MDHEN and CDR2 SYDVKM. The CDR3 is 16 residues long. The DNA for the CDR3 is TGTGCCAGCAGTTTTGTGGGACGAGGGGGAAATCAGCCCCAGCATTTT. Translating gives CASSFVGRGGNQPQHF.

The chain recombines TRBV7-2 with TRBJ2-7; a weak D match, TRBD2 (5 bases). Germline loops: CDR1 SGHTA, CDR2 FQGNSA. The CDR3 sequence is 15 residues long. The V and J ends lost 1 base and 6 bases respectively, with 16 bases between them. The CDR3 DNA is TGTGCCAGCAGCTTAGATGGTGGAGAGGGATTCGAGCAGTACTTC. It yields the protein CASSLDGGEGFEQYF.

The chain is built from TRBV6-5 and TRBJ1-6; TRBD1 matches 10 bases. CDR1 and CDR2 from the germline V gene are MNHEY and SVGAGI. The V segment lost 7 bases and the J segment 9 bases; nucleotides outside the gene matches: 9. This CDR3 has 15 residues. CDR3 protein: CASTPDRGRRSPLHF. The CDR3, as DNA: TGTGCCAGCACCCCCGACAGGGGGCGACGTTCACCCCTCCACTTT.

The chain recombines TRBV7-9 with TRBJ2-3; maybe TRBD2 (6 bases). The germline V and J ends were trimmed by 5 bases and 4 bases, with 19 bases remaining between them. Germline values: CDR1 SEHNR, CDR2 FQNEAQ (reference sequence). The CDR3 has 16 amino acids. The CDR3 DNA follows: TGTGCCAGCAGCGTGAATGGGGGGACTCAGGCAGATACGCAGTATTTT. This gives the protein CASSVNGGTQADTQYF.

This chain links TRBV7-8 with TRBJ1-2; the match to TRBD1 covers 9 bases. The CDR3 contains 14 residues. Per the germline V gene, CDR1 is SGHVS and CDR2 is FQNEAQ. Germline trimming cut 3 bases from V and 2 bases from J; bases unmatched to any gene: 1. The CDR3 reads CASSFGTGNYGYTF. The CDR3 coding sequence is TGTGCCAGCAGCTTTGGGACAGGGAACTATGGCTACACCTTC. Using reference TRBV7-8 and TRBJ1-2 for the parts outside the CDR3, the full variable domain is GAGVSQSPRYKVAKRGQDVALRCDPISGHVSLFWYQQALGQGPEFLTYFQNEAQLDKSGLPSDRFFAERPEGSVSTLKIQRTQQEDSAVYLCASSFGTGNYGYTFGSGTRLTVV.

The CDR3 loop is CSVMGGVTQYF. The CDR3 DNA reads TGCAGCGTTATGGGAGGGGTGACCCAGTACTTC. The genes are TRBV29-1 and TRBJ2-5, with 7 positions matching TRBD2. V was clipped by 5 bases and J by 7 bases; unmatched bases: 4. The CDR3 is made up of 11 amino acids. Germline CDR1 SQVTM, CDR2 ANQGSEA.